This T cell receptor (beta chain) was captured by sequencing in a study of patients and donors after allogeneic stem cell transplantation. The CDR3 runs 17 residues. V lost 4 bases to trimming and J lost 1 base, with 18 bases between them. Germline assignment: CDR1 SGHRS and CDR2 YFSETQ. This clonotype was counted between two and nine times. TCRdb called the RT-PCR reads again in MiXCR, with one record for every CDR3 protein. The sample contains over 400,000 distinct CDR3 sequences, roughly 16% of which appear only once. Sample: blood, either unsorted or a sorted T cell fraction (not recorded which). This chain joins TRBV5-1 and TRBJ2-1; perhaps D is TRBD1 or TRBD2 (5 bases each). The receptor was isolated from a human donor who was either an allogeneic HSCT recipient or a stem cell or donor lymphocyte infusion donor (not recorded which). It is not recorded whose cells these are; they may come from a transplant donor. The CDR3 sequence: CASSPSSGTDSYNEQFF. CDR3 nucleotide sequence: TGCGCCAGCAGCCCCTCCTCCGGGACGGATTCCTACAATGAGCAGTTCTTC.